This note documents a single T cell receptor beta chain sequence. Its antigen remains unidentified. The junction differs from germline at one of its ends, possibly a read error. The source of the sample is a study of CD8 T cells in ankylosing spondylitis. Findings and limits, study-wide: Clones linked to disease, bearing a CD8+ phenotype, were relatively rare in peripheral blood. In ankylosing spondylitis blood, a motif of seven to nine highly homologous TCR beta variants appeared characteristic.

Germline V gives CDR1 DFQATT, CDR2 SNEGSKA (reference sequence). The CDR3 loop spans 9 amino acids. MiXCR, run by TCRdb on the 5' RACE reads, gives a single entry per CDR3 protein. The sample gives a few hundred thousand distinct CDR3 sequences, 20% to 25% of which show up once; approximately 15% is in the top ten. V is TRBV20-1 and J is TRBJ1-2; D is ambiguous. Sequenced material: blood, either unsorted or a sorted T cell fraction (not recorded which). The sequence was collected from a male donor with ankylosing spondylitis. This chain's CDR3 is CSVPERYLF. In DNA, the CDR3 is TGCAGTGTTCCCGAGCGCTATCTCTTC.